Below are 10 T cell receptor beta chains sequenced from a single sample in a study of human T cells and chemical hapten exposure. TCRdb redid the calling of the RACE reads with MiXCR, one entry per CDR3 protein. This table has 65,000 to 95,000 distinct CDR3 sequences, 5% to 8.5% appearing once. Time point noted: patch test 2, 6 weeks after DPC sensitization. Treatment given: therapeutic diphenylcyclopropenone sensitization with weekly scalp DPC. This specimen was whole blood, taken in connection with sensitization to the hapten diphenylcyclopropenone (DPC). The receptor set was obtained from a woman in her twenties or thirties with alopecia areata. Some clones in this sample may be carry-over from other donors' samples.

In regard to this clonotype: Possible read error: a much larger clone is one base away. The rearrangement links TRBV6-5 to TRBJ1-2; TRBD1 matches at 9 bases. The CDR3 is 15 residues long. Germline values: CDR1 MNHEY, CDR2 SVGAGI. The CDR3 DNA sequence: TGTGCCAGCGGTTACCGGGACAGGGCGTCGGATGGCTACACCTTC. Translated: CASGYRDRASDGYTF.

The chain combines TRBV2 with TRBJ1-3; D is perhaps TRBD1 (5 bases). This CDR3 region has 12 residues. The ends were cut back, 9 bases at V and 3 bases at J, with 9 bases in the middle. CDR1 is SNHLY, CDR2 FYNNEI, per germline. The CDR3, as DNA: TGTGCCAGTTCAGGGTTTGGAAACACCATATATTTT. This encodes CASSGFGNTIYF.

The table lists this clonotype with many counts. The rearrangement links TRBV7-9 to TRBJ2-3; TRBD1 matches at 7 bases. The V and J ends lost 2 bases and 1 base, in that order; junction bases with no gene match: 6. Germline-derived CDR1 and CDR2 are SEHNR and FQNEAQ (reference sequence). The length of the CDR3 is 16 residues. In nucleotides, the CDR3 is TGTGCCAGCAGCTTATGGACAGGCAAAGGCACAGATACGCAGTATTTT. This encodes CASSLWTGKGTDTQYF.

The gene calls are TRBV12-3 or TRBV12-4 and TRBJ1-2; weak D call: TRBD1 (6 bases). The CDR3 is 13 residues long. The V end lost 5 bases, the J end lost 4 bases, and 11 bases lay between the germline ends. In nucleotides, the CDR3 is TGTGCCAGCAGTCCCGGGACACTCTATGGCTACACCTTC. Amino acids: CASSPGTLYGYTF.

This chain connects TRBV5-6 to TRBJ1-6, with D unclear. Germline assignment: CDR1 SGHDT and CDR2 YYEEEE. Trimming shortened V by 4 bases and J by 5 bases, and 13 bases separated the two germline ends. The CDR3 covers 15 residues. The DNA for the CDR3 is TGTGCCAGCAGCAGTCGGGGAAACGATAATTCACCCCTCCACTTT. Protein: CASSSRGNDNSPLHF.

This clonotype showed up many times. CDR3 region: CASSLVQGSSGNTIYF. DNA of the CDR3: TGTGCCAGCAGTTTAGTTCAGGGGAGCTCTGGAAACACCATATATTTT. V usage is TRBV12-3 or TRBV12-4 and J usage is TRBJ1-3; D is perhaps TRBD1 (6 bases). The CDR3 is made up of 16 amino acids. V gave up 1 base and J gave up 0 bases, with 10 bases separating them.

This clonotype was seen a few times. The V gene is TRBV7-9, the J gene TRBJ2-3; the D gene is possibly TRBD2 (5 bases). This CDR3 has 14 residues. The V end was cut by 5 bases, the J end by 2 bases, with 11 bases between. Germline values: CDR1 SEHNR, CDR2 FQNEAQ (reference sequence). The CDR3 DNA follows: TGTGCCAGCAGCGTTAGCGCGACCACAGATACGCAGTATTTT. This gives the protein CASSVSATTDTQYF.

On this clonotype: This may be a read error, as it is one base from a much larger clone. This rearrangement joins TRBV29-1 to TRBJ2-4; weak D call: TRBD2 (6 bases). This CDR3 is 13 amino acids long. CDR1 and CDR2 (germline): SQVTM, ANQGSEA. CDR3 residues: CNIKTGGVNIQYF. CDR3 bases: TGCAACATAAAGACCGGGGGTGTAAACATTCAGTACTTC.

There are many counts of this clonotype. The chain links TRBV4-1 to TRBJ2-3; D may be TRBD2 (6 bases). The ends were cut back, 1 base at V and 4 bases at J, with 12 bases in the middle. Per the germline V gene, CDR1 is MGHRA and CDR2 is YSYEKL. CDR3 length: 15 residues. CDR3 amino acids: CASSQGEAGPDTQYF. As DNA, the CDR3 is TGCGCCAGCAGCCAAGGGGAGGCGGGGCCAGATACGCAGTATTTT.

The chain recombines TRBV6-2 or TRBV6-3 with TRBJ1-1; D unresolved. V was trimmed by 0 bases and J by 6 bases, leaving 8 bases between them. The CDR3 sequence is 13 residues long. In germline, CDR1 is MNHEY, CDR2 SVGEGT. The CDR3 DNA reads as TGTGCCAGCAGTTACTCAGTCGTCCCTGAAGCTTTCTTT. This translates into CASSYSVVPEAFF.